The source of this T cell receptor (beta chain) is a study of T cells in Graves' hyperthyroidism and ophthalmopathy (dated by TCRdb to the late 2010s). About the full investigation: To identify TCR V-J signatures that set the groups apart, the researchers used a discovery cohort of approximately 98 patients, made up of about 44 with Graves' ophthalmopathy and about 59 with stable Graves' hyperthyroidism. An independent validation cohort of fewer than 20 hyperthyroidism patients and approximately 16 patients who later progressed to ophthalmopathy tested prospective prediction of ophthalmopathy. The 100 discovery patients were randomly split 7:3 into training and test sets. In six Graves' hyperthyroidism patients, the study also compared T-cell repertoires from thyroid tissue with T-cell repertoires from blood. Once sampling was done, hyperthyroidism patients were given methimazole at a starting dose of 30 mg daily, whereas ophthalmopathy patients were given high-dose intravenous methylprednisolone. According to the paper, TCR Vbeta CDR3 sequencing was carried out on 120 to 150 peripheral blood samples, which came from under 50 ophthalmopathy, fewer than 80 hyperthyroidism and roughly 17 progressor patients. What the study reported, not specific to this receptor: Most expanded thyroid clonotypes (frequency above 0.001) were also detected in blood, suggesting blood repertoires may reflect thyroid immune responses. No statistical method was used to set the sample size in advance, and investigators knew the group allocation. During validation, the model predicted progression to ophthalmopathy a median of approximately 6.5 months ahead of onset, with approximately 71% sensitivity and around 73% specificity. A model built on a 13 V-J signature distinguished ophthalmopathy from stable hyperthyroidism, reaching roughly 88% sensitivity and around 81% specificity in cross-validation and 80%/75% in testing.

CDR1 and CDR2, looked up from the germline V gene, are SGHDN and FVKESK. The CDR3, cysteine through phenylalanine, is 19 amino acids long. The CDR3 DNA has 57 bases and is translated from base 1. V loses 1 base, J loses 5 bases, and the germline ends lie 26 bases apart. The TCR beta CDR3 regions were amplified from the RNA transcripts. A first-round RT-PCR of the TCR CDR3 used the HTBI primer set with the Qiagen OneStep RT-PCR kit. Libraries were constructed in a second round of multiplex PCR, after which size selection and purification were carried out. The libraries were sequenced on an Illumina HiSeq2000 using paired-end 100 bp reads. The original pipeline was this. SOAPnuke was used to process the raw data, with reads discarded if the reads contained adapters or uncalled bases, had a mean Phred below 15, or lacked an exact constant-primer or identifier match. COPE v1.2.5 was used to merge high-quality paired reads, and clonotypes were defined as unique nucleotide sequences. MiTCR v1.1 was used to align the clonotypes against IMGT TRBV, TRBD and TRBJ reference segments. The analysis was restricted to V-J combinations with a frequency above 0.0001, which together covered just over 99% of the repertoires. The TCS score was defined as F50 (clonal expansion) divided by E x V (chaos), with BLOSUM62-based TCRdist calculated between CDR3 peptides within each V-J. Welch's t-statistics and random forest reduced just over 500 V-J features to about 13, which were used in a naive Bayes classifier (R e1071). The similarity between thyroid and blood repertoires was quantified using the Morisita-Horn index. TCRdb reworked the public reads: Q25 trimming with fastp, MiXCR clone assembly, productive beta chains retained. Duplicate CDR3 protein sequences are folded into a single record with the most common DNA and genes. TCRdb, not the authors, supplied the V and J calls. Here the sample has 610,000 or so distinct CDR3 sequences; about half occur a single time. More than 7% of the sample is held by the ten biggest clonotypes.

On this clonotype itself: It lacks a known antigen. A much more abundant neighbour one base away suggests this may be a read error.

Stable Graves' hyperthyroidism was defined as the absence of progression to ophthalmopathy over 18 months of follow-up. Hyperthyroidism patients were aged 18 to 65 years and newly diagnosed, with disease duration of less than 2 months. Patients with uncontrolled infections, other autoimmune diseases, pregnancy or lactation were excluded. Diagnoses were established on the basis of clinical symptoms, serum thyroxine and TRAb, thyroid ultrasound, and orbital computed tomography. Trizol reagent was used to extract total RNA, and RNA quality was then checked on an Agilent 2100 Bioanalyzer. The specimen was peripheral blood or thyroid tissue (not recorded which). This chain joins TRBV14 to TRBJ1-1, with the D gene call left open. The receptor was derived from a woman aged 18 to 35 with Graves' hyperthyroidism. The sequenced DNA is TGTGCCAGCAGCCAAGGGAGGAGCGGGCCGTTGAGTGGCCCGACTGAAGCTTTCTTT. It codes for CASSQGRSGPLSGPTEAFF.